This TCR beta chain comes out of a study of shared clonotypes between healthy human individuals. Whole-study results and caveats: Clonotype sharing among donors was thought likely to change with sequencing depth. Clonotypes not shared had lower generation probabilities than those common to all four donors.

Sequenced by immunoSEQ multiplex PCR; TCRdb stores in-frame clones only, minus some. The sample lists 600,000 or so clones, 95% to 98% seen once, with around 0.3% in the top ten. This clone was picked up one time. Its target is unknown. This CDR3 is 19 amino acids long. The germline V gene encodes CDR1 ENHRY and CDR2 SYGVKD. Trimming took 0 bases from V and 2 from J, leaving 21 bases between them. Selected positively for CCR7 and CD45RO-negative, naive CD8 cells excluded terminally differentiated effector memory CD45RA+ cells. This receptor was taken from a man between 25 and 39 years old in good health. What was sequenced was naive CD8+ T cells sorted from blood. The rearrangement uses TRBV10-3 and TRBJ2-3; maybe TRBD2 (6 bases). DNA of the CDR3: TGTGCCATCAGTGAGTCGAGATTGGGACTTCTGTCTGCCACAGATACGCAGTATTTT. The encoded protein is CAISESRLGLLSATDTQYF.